The clone carrying this T cell receptor (beta chain) has only one observation. No antigen is known for it. This entry comes from a study of vaccination and CD4 T cells after COVID-19. The overall study: Median time from second vaccine dose to sampling was about 70 days (14 to 241).

Noted treatment: approximately 9-day PBMC culture with coronavirus spike peptide pools or control peptides (ViraFEST assay). Harvesting of the unexposed donor's CD4+ T cells predated the COVID-19 pandemic (2011-2018). Germline CDR1 reads MDHEN; CDR2 reads SYDVKM. CDR3 length: 18 amino acids. V gave up 2 bases and J gave up 1 base, with 19 bases separating them. Oncomine TCR Beta short-read sequencing was applied to DNA from cultured CD4+ T cells. Once CD4+ T cells had been cultured, genomic DNA was extracted from them. TCRdb re-called the PCR reads through MiXCR, storing one row per CDR3 protein. The sample contains under 5,500 distinct CDR3 sequences, about three fifths of which appear only once. Study-wide findings and caveats: Spike mono-reactivity was shown by 304 of 307 vaccine-specific clones in convalescent patients.

The chain employs TRBV28 and TRBJ2-3; the D gene is possibly TRBD2 (7 bases). The sequenced sample consisted of CD4+ T cells from blood, cultured in vitro. The source is a human donor in good health. CDR3 nucleotide sequence: TGTGCCAGCAGTTTACCCTTGTTCGGGGGGCCGGGCACAGATACGCAGTATTTT. Residues: CASSLPLFGGPGTDTQYF.